The 16 T cell receptor beta chains given below trace back to one sample, sequenced in a study of blood T cells in healthy people across ages. Alongside a J-beta primer mix, a sample-barcoded 5' primer served in a second PCR lasting about 7 to 12 cycles. TCRdb fed the 5' RACE reads into MiXCR, producing one record per CDR3 protein. Among roughly 1,500,000 distinct CDR3 sequences, around 36% were seen once, and the ten largest hold around 11%. The sequencing sample was made of blood. The receptors originated from a woman aged 25-40 years in good health.

This clonotype has at least ten counts. This chain links TRBV29-1 with TRBJ2-7; unclear D gene. The CDR3 length is 15 residues. Germline loops: CDR1 SQVTM, CDR2 ANQGSEA. V was clipped by 4 bases and J by 0 bases, with 16 bases between them. The CDR3 is CSVVSPETPSYEQYF. CDR3 bases: TGCAGCGTTGTGAGTCCAGAAACCCCCTCCTACGAGCAGTACTTC.

The rearrangement uses TRBV5-4 and TRBJ2-1, with 13 bases aligning to TRBD2. The CDR3 totals 17 residues. Germline CDR1 SGHNT, CDR2 YYREEE (reference sequence). Trimming cost V 4 bases and J 6 bases; bases outside gene matches: 10. The CDR3 is CASSLGLAGALGNEQFF. The CDR3 DNA is TGTGCCAGCAGCCTCGGACTAGCGGGGGCTTTGGGCAATGAGCAGTTCTTC.

A remark on this clonotype: Compared with germline, one end of the junction differs, possibly owing to a read error. This rearrangement joins TRBV7-2 to TRBJ2-5; D possibly uses TRBD1 or TRBD2 (5 bases each). In germline, CDR1 is SGHTA, CDR2 FQGNSA. This CDR3 has 16 residues. The CDR3: CVSSLGSVGTTETQYF. The CDR3, as DNA: TGTGTCAGCAGCTTAGGGTCGGTTGGGACCACAGAGACCCAGTACTTC.

This clonotype came up a few times. The chain is built from TRBV7-2 and TRBJ2-5, with D possibly matching TRBD2 (6 bases). Germline CDR1 reads SGHTA; CDR2 reads FQGNSA. V was trimmed by 7 bases and J by 5 bases, leaving 20 bases between them. The CDR3 consists of 15 residues. The CDR3 loop is CASILGGNLVETQYF. CDR3 nucleotides: TGTGCCAGCATCCTGGGGGGTAACCTGGTGGAGACCCAGTACTTC. Full variable domain (missing parts from reference TRBV7-2 and TRBJ2-5): GAGVSQSPSNKVTEKGKDVELRCDPISGHTALYWYRQSLGQGLEFLIYFQGNSAPDKSGLPSDRFSAERTGGSVSTLTIQRTQQEDSAVYLCASILGGNLVETQYFGPGTRLLVL.

This clonotype was seen a handful of times. The CDR3 region is CASSSREDRANSRSYNEQFF. As DNA, the CDR3 is TGTGCCAGCAGCTCAAGAGAGGACAGGGCAAACTCAAGATCCTACAATGAGCAGTTCTTC. The chain employs TRBV7-9 and TRBJ2-1; 8 bases map to TRBD1. The CDR3 is made up of 20 amino acids. V trimming: 4 bases; J trimming: 1 base; junction bases outside the gene matches: 18. The germline V gene encodes CDR1 SEHNR and CDR2 FQNEAQ (reference sequence).

CDR3 DNA sequence: TGCAGTCCAAGTGGATATCAGGGGCCGAACACTGAAGCTTTCTTT. Residues: CSPSGYQGPNTEAFF. This chain joins TRBV20-1 and TRBJ1-1, with D perhaps TRBD1 (6 bases). With 8 bases removed from V and 1 base from J, the gap between germline ends came to 20 bases. The length of the CDR3 is 15 residues. Germline values: CDR1 DFQATT, CDR2 SNEGSKA (reference sequence).

This clonotype came up many times. J is TRBJ1-2 and V is TRBV11-2; 10 nucleotides line up with TRBD1. After removal of 5 bases from V and 6 bases from J, the junction contained 3 bases not matched to a gene. The V gene's germline CDR1 is SGHAT and CDR2 FQNNGV. The CDR3 sequence is 13 residues long. The CDR3 loop is CASSRDRGNGYTF. As DNA, the CDR3 is TGTGCCAGCAGCCGGGACAGGGGAAATGGCTACACCTTC.

This clonotype showed up just once. This rearrangement joins TRBV28 to TRBJ2-7; D possibly corresponds to TRBD2 (5 bases). Per the germline V gene, CDR1 is MDHEN and CDR2 is SYDVKM. The CDR3 is made up of 16 amino acids. Trimming removed 4 bases at V and 2 bases at J, with 18 bases between. In nucleotides, the CDR3 is TGTGCCAGCAGTTCCGGGAACCCTGAAACTGCCTACGAGCAGTACTTC. Protein sequence: CASSSGNPETAYEQYF.

A few counts support this clonotype. The V gene is TRBV2, the J gene TRBJ1-6; D possibly corresponds to TRBD1 (6 bases). The V end lost 6 bases, the J end lost 9 bases, and 15 bases lay between the germline ends. The germline CDR1 and CDR2 sequences are SNHLY and FYNNEI. This CDR3 comprises 14 residues. The CDR3 coding sequence is TGTGCCAGCAGGGGTATCCGGGGGCTTTCACCCCTCCACTTT. It codes for CASRGIRGLSPLHF. The full variable domain, in which reference TRBV2 and TRBJ1-6 provide the parts outside the CDR3, is EPEVTQTPSHQVTQMGQEVILRCVPISNHLYFYWYRQILGQKVEFLVSFYNNEISEKSEIFDDQFSVERPDGSNFTLKIRSTKLEDSAMYFCASRGIRGLSPLHFGNGTRLTVT.

Comments on this clonotype: A read error may produce the germline difference seen at one junction end. The gene calls are TRBV6-5 and TRBJ2-1; TRBD2 might be the D (5 bases). The germline gives CDR1 MNHEY, CDR2 SVGAGI. The CDR3 contains 14 residues. This chain's CDR3 is CANSSASPADEQFF. The CDR3 DNA follows: TGTGCCAACAGTTCGGCCTCTCCAGCGGATGAGCAGTTCTTC.

This clonotype turned up a few times. The chain is built from TRBV10-1 and TRBJ2-2; tentatively, D is TRBD1 (5 bases). Between the trimmed V and J ends, which lost 10 bases and 0 bases, there was a span of 18 bases. This CDR3 region has 16 residues. Germline V gene sequence: CDR1 WNHNN, CDR2 SYGVQD (reference sequence). Here the CDR3 reads CATKVAKGTNTGELFF. Here the CDR3 DNA reads TGCGCCACCAAGGTTGCGAAGGGGACGAACACCGGGGAGCTGTTTTTT.

This chain connects TRBV6-2 or TRBV6-3 to TRBJ2-3; a possible D gene is TRBD2 (6 bases). V was trimmed by 2 bases and J by 6 bases, leaving 12 bases between them. Germline V gene data show CDR1 as MNHEY and CDR2 as SVGEGT. The CDR3 is 14 amino acids. This CDR3 is CASSYQGRWDTQYF. CDR3 sequence (DNA): TGTGCCAGCAGTTACCAAGGGAGGTGGGATACGCAGTATTTT.

This clonotype has a handful of counts. This chain links TRBV19 with TRBJ2-7; the D is unclear. Germline assignment: CDR1 LNHDA and CDR2 SQIVND (reference sequence). The CDR3 consists of 15 residues. The V and J ends lost 1 base and 3 bases respectively, with 13 bases between them. In DNA, the CDR3 is TGTGCCAGTAGTATAGTGGGCGGCAAGTTCTACGAGCAGTACTTC. Translated, it gives CASSIVGGKFYEQYF.

This clonotype turned up a few times. The CDR3 sequence is CASSLVLAGGARDTQYF. The CDR3 DNA sequence: TGCGCCAGCAGCTTGGTTCTGGCAGGGGGGGCGAGAGATACGCAGTATTTT. The chain links TRBV5-1 to TRBJ2-3; D assignment may be TRBD1 or TRBD2 (7 bases each). Germline lookup yields CDR1 SGHRS and CDR2 YFSETQ. The CDR3 is made up of 17 amino acids. Trimming stripped 0 bases from V and 5 bases from J, with 19 bases between.

This chain connects TRBV6-2 or TRBV6-3 to TRBJ2-7, with 11 bases matching TRBD2. This CDR3 spans 15 amino acids. V gave up 6 bases and J gave up 3 bases; unmatched junction bases: 7. Germline assignment: CDR1 MNHEY and CDR2 SVGEGT. The CDR3 bases are TGTGCCAGCAGCCAAAGACTAGCGGGGCGCTACGAGCAGTACTTC. This translates into CASSQRLAGRYEQYF.

This clonotype was seen many times. The chain combines TRBV5-1 with TRBJ2-1; no clear D gene. Deletions cut 4 bases from V and 8 bases from J, with 16 bases between. Germline CDR1 SGHRS, CDR2 YFSETQ. The CDR3 is made up of 14 amino acids. The CDR3 reads CASSTPPGYHEQFF. The CDR3 DNA reads as TGCGCCAGCAGCACCCCCCCCGGGTATCATGAGCAGTTCTTC. Based on the CDR3 plus reference TRBV5-1 and TRBJ2-1, the full variable domain is KAGVTQTPRYLIKTRGQQVTLSCSPISGHRSVSWYQQTPGQGLQFLFEYFSETQRNKGNFPGRFSGRQFSNSRSEMNVSTLELGDSALYLCASSTPPGYHEQFFGPGTRLTVL.